The 30 T cell receptor beta chains in this list originate from one sample, sequenced in a study of blood T cell repertoires in COVID-19. Assay used: immunoSEQ multiplex PCR; TCRdb lists only in-frame clones, some missing. The table lists 160,000 or so clones, less than 90% of them singletons. The sample consisted of PBMCs or T cells enriched from blood (not recorded which). These receptors all come from a human donor with acute COVID-19. The donor label of this sample is uncertain.

V and J are TRBV7-2 and TRBJ2-7, with 7 bases fitting TRBD1. The germline V gene encodes CDR1 SGHTA and CDR2 FQGNSA. The CDR3 has 14 residues. Trimming at V came to 3 bases and at J to 4 bases, leaving 6 bases not matched to a gene. CDR3 sequence reads: CASSFDRVLYEQYF. The CDR3 DNA reads as TGTGCCAGCAGCTTCGACAGGGTTTTATACGAGCAGTACTTC.

The J gene is TRBJ2-5, the V gene TRBV7-2; D not certain. The CDR3 consists of 13 residues. The germline CDR1 and CDR2 sequences are SGHTA and FQGNSA. Trimming shortened V by 6 bases and J by 2 bases, and 10 bases separated the two germline ends. The CDR3 bases are TGTGCCAGCAGTCTTCGCGGTCAAGAGACCCAGTACTTC. This translates into CASSLRGQETQYF.

V and J are TRBV21-1 and TRBJ2-7; the DNA was not used to check the table's D call, TRBD2. TRBV21-1 is a pseudogene locus. This CDR3 is built from 13 residues. The CDR3 DNA is TGTGCCAGCAGCCTGCGGGCCCAAAGGGAGCAGTACTTC. Amino acid sequence: CASSLRAQREQYF.

This clone was seen just once. The gene calls are TRBV3-1 (or the pseudogene TRBV3-2) and TRBJ1-4; D is unresolved. The CDR3 has 16 amino acids. The germline CDR1 and CDR2 sequences are LGHDT and YNNKEL (reference sequence). V lost 3 bases and J 8 bases, leaving 19 bases between the germline ends. The chain's CDR3 is CASSHRARRKEEKLFF. CDR3 coding DNA: TGTGCCAGCAGCCACAGAGCCCGGCGGAAAGAAGAAAAACTGTTTTTT.

This clone was counted only a few times. The CDR3 DNA reads as TGTGCCAGCAGTGAGGGACACTTTGGGCAGTATTTT. Amino acids: CASSEGHFGQYF. The chain joins TRBV2 to TRBJ2-3, with D possibly matching TRBD1 (6 bases). Germline V lookup: CDR1 SNHLY, CDR2 FYNNEI. CDR3 size: 12 residues. V dropped 3 bases and J dropped 11 bases, with 12 bases sitting between them.

V and J are TRBV7-2 and TRBJ1-1; 7 bases fit TRBD1. The trim removed 8 bases at V and 0 bases at J, leaving 3 bases unmatched. This CDR3 is 13 amino acids long. Germline V gene sequence: CDR1 SGHTA, CDR2 FQGNSA. The CDR3 nucleotides are TGTGCCAGCGCAGGGGGGATGAACACTGAAGCTTTCTTT. It specifies CASAGGMNTEAFF.

The chain joins TRBV19 to TRBJ2-2; no reliable D call. V was shortened by 2 bases and J by 0 bases, with 7 bases between the two germline ends. There are 15 residues in the CDR3. The germline CDR1 and CDR2 sequences are LNHDA and SQIVND (reference sequence). The chain's CDR3 is CASSIRLTNTGELFF. DNA of the CDR3: TGTGCCAGTAGTATAAGACTTACGAACACCGGGGAGCTGTTTTTT.

This sequence joins TRBV30 and TRBJ2-4; D is possibly TRBD2 (7 bases). Germline CDR1 is GTSNPN and CDR2 is SVGIG (reference sequence). V was cut by 7 bases and J by 15 bases, with 19 bases left in between. The CDR3 length is 11 residues. CDR3 loop: CASLLGGAPYF. The CDR3 region has the DNA TGTGCCTCTCTCTTGGGGGGGGCCCCGTACTTC.

The chain couples TRBV5-4 to TRBJ2-1; 11 bases align to TRBD2. The germline gives CDR1 SGHNT, CDR2 YYREEE (reference sequence). This CDR3 region has 14 residues. After removal of 1 base from V and 8 bases from J, the junction contained 2 bases not matched to a gene. The CDR3 DNA sequence: TGTGCCAGCAGCTTGACTAGCGGGGGCGATGAGCAGTTCTTC. As protein: CASSLTSGGDEQFF.

This sequence joins TRBV7-2 and TRBJ1-4; a possible D gene is TRBD1 (5 bases). CDR3 size: 14 residues. Germline V gene sequence: CDR1 SGHTA, CDR2 FQGNSA. Deletions cut 6 bases from V and 7 bases from J, with 15 bases between. CDR3 sequence: CASSSTGWGEKLFF. The CDR3 DNA reads TGTGCCAGCAGTTCAACAGGATGGGGTGAAAAACTGTTTTTT.

CDR3: CASSLGEPGDIQYF. For the CDR3, the DNA is TGTGCCAGCAGCTTAGGGGAGCCCGGAGACATTCAGTACTTC. The rearrangement joins TRBV7-2 to TRBJ2-4, with D possibly TRBD2 on 5 matching bases. The V end was cut by 1 base, the J end by 8 bases, with 12 bases between. This CDR3 contains 14 residues. Per the germline V gene, CDR1 is SGHTA and CDR2 is FQGNSA.

The chain joins TRBV7-2 to TRBJ2-7, with 7 bases matching TRBD2. The V gene's germline CDR1 is SGHTA and CDR2 FQGNSA. The CDR3 totals 15 residues. Unmatched junction bases numbered 2, after V lost 0 bases and J lost 0 bases. The CDR3 protein is CASSLASGDSYEQYF. The CDR3 nucleotides read TGTGCCAGCAGCTTAGCCAGCGGGGACTCCTACGAGCAGTACTTC.

The chain couples TRBV6-5 to TRBJ1-5, with 9 bases fitting TRBD1. Germline trimming cut 6 bases from V and 2 bases from J; bases unmatched to any gene: 5. CDR3 length: 15 amino acids. Germline-derived CDR1 and CDR2 are MNHEY and SVGAGI. CDR3 nucleotide sequence: TGTGCCAGCAGATGGACAGGGGTTGGCAATCAGCCCCAGCATTTT. Its protein is CASRWTGVGNQPQHF.

The V and J genes are TRBV2 and TRBJ1-3; 9 positions agree with TRBD1. Trimming took 5 bases from V and 0 from J; bases not matched to a gene: 17. The CDR3 has 20 residues. Germline V gives CDR1 SNHLY, CDR2 FYNNEI. CDR3 DNA sequence: TGTGCCAGCAGTACACCCTCTCTAACAGGGGGCTCTAGCTCTGGAAACACCATATATTTT. Amino acid sequence: CASSTPSLTGGSSSGNTIYF.

The chain combines TRBV19 with TRBJ2-5; possible D gene TRBD2, 7 bases. CDR3 length: 14 amino acids. Looked up from germline, CDR1 is LNHDA and CDR2 is SQIVND (reference sequence). V was pared by 5 bases and J by 5 bases, with 15 bases between. The CDR3 DNA reads TGTGCCAGTAGTCGCGGGGGCCTTGAGGAGACCCAGTACTTC. It is translated as CASSRGGLEETQYF. The full variable domain, its missing parts supplied by reference TRBV19 and TRBJ2-5, is DGGITQSPKYLFRKEGQNVTLSCEQNLNHDAMYWYRQDPGQGLRLIYYSQIVNDFQKGDIAEGYSVSREKKESFPLTVTSAQKNPTAFYLCASSRGGLEETQYFGPGTRLLVL.

The chain recombines TRBV11-2 with TRBJ1-2, with 7 bases matching TRBD1. CDR3 size: 14 residues. Germline V gives CDR1 SGHAT, CDR2 FQNNGV. Trimming took 11 bases from V and 4 from J; bases not matched to a gene: 13. CDR3 nucleotide sequence: TGTGCCGTAGGGACAGACAGGATTCCCTATGGCTACACCTTC. This translates into CAVGTDRIPYGYTF. The whole variable domain, filled in from reference TRBV11-2 and TRBJ1-2, reads EAGVAQSPRYKIIEKRQSVAFWCNPISGHATLYWYQQILGQGPKLLIQFQNNGVVDDSQLPKDRFSAERLKGVDSTLKIQPAKLEDSAVYLCAVGTDRIPYGYTFGSGTRLTVV.

The chain recombines TRBV30 with TRBJ2-5, with D tentatively TRBD2 (7 bases). Trimming stripped 0 bases from V and 2 bases from J, with 10 bases between. Germline CDR1 is GTSNPN and CDR2 is SVGIG (reference sequence). The CDR3 is 14 amino acids. The CDR3 DNA reads as TGTGCCTGGAGTGTCGGGGGGCTTCAAGAGACCCAGTACTTC. Translated: CAWSVGGLQETQYF.

The table lists this clone with a few counts. V gene TRBV29-1 combines with J gene TRBJ2-7; TRBD1 matches at 9 bases. CDR1 SQVTM and CDR2 ANQGSEA come from the germline V gene. Trimming at V came to 2 bases and at J to 4 bases, leaving 9 bases not matched to a gene. The CDR3 sequence is 15 residues long. The CDR3 DNA follows: TGCAGCGTTGAATTCTCCGGGACAGGGACTTACGAGCAGTACTTC. Its translation is CSVEFSGTGTYEQYF.

This clone was seen a single time. V gene TRBV6-5 combines with J gene TRBJ1-1; TRBD1 might be the D (5 bases). CDR1 and CDR2 from the germline V gene are MNHEY and SVGAGI. The CDR3 contains 15 residues. The ends were cut back, 2 bases at V and 1 base at J, with 11 bases in the middle. The CDR3 loop is CASSYRPQGNTEAFF. CDR3 sequence (DNA): TGTGCCAGCAGTTACCGACCCCAGGGGAACACTGAAGCTTTCTTT.

Here the CDR3 reads CASSLDTLSYGYTF. CDR3 bases: TGTGCCAGCAGCTTGGACACCTTATCCTATGGCTACACCTTC. This rearrangement joins TRBV5-4 to TRBJ1-2, with D unclear. Germline V CDR1 and CDR2: SGHNT, YYREEE (reference sequence). V was cut by 0 bases and J by 4 bases, with 10 bases left in between. CDR3 length: 14 amino acids.

The rearrangement uses TRBV7-2 and TRBJ1-3; a possible D gene is TRBD1 (6 bases). The CDR3 covers 15 residues. The V and J ends lost 1 base and 4 bases respectively, with 11 bases between them. Looked up from germline, CDR1 is SGHTA and CDR2 is FQGNSA. This chain's CDR3 is CASSLDAGVGNTIYF. DNA for the CDR3: TGTGCCAGCAGCTTAGATGCAGGGGTCGGAAACACCATATATTTT.

The chain employs TRBV11-3 and TRBJ2-1, with 9 bases aligning to TRBD1. Unmatched junction bases numbered 3, after V lost 5 bases and J lost 4 bases. CDR1 is SGHNT, CDR2 YENEEA, per germline. The CDR3 contains 14 residues. The CDR3 loop reads CASSPGQGYNEQFF. The CDR3 DNA follows: TGTGCCAGCAGCCCGGGACAGGGATACAATGAGCAGTTCTTC.

The gene calls are TRBV9 and TRBJ2-3, with 7 bases identical to TRBD1. The CDR3 totals 15 residues. Germline V lookup: CDR1 SGDLS, CDR2 YYNGEE. V trimming: 0 bases; J trimming: 4 bases; junction bases outside the gene matches: 5. Here the CDR3 reads CASSVVGQSPDTQYF. The CDR3 DNA follows: TGTGCCAGCAGCGTAGTGGGACAGTCCCCAGATACGCAGTATTTT.

The chain uses TRBV4-1 and TRBJ1-6, with 8 bases identical to TRBD1. CDR3 length equals 18 residues. The germline CDR1 and CDR2 sequences are MGHRA and YSYEKL. The V gene end was trimmed by 2 bases and the J gene end by 7 bases; junction bases not matched to a gene: 13. The chain's CDR3 is CASSQRAGQGGRNSPLHF. The CDR3 DNA reads as TGCGCCAGCAGCCAACGGGCCGGACAGGGAGGAAGGAATTCACCCCTCCACTTT.

The chain links TRBV19 to TRBJ2-5; 9 bases fit TRBD1. Germline loops: CDR1 LNHDA, CDR2 SQIVND (reference sequence). V gave up 3 bases and J gave up 2 bases; unmatched junction bases: 4. The CDR3 loop spans 15 amino acids. The CDR3 sequence: CASSILGTGQETQYF. The CDR3 DNA is TGTGCCAGTAGTATTCTTGGGACAGGGCAAGAGACCCAGTACTTC.

V and J are TRBV7-9 and TRBJ1-4; D is perhaps TRBD1 (6 bases). CDR1 SEHNR and CDR2 FQNEAQ come from the germline V gene (reference sequence). The CDR3 covers 16 residues. V was cut by 5 bases and J by 5 bases, with 18 bases left in between. The CDR3 nucleotides read TGTGCCAGCAGCGCCATAGGGAACAGGGTAAATGAAAAACTGTTTTTT. Amino acids: CASSAIGNRVNEKLFF.

This chain links TRBV27 with TRBJ2-5, with TRBD2 matching over 8 bases. Germline lookup yields CDR1 MNHEY and CDR2 SMNVEV (reference sequence). The length of the CDR3 is 11 residues. The V segment lost 4 bases and the J segment 9 bases; nucleotides outside the gene matches: 1. The CDR3 loop reads CASSSGGAQYF. CDR3 in DNA: TGTGCCAGCAGTTCGGGGGGGGCCCAGTACTTC.

The chain joins TRBV19 to TRBJ1-2; 7 bases line up with TRBD1. V was clipped by 3 bases and J by 5 bases; unmatched bases: 18. Germline CDR1 LNHDA, CDR2 SQIVND (reference sequence). This CDR3 spans 18 amino acids. Here the CDR3 reads CASSISQSSGQRPYGYTF. Written as DNA, the CDR3 is TGTGCCAGTAGTATTTCACAGAGTTCGGGACAGCGACCATATGGCTACACCTTC.

The rearrangement uses TRBV15 and TRBJ1-1, with D perhaps matching TRBD1 (6 bases). Trimming removed 1 base at V and 0 bases at J, with 15 bases between. CDR3 length: 17 amino acids. Germline CDR1 LNHNV, CDR2 YYDKDF (reference sequence). The CDR3 bases are TGTGCCACCAGCAGAGTCGGGGGGCGTTCGGTGAACACTGAAGCTTTCTTT. It specifies CATSRVGGRSVNTEAFF.

This chain links TRBV11-3 with TRBJ2-3; 7 nucleotides agree with TRBD2. The germline gives CDR1 SGHNT, CDR2 YENEEA. This CDR3 comprises 15 residues. V dropped 3 bases and J dropped 1; count of bases not matched to a gene: 4. CDR3 sequence (DNA): TGTGCCAGCAGCTTGGGGGGGGGAGGCACAGATACGCAGTATTTT. This encodes CASSLGGGGTDTQYF. Full variable domain (missing parts from reference TRBV11-3 and TRBJ2-3): EAGVVQSPRYKIIEKKQPVAFWCNPISGHNTLYWYLQNLGQGPELLIRYENEEAVDDSQLPKDRFSAERLKGVDSTLKIQPAELGDSAVYLCASSLGGGGTDTQYFGPGTRLTVL.